The present TCR beta chain was sequenced within a study of regulatory T cells in long-lasting Graves disease. Study results and limitations: Persistent disease was characterized by preferential usage of TRBV28, TRBJ1-2 and TRBJ2-5.

Investigators prepared the TCR beta libraries by applying iRepertoire HTBI primers and Arm-PCR of CDR3 regions. TCRdb itself ran the multiplex PCR reads through MiXCR, one entry per CDR3 protein. The table has 440,000 or so distinct CDR3 sequences, 15% seen once. As to time point: newly diagnosed GD, antithyroid drugs for less than 3 months. Making the TCR library involved RNA that had been extracted from PBMCs. Graves' disease diagnosis followed American Thyroid Association guidelines. Germline V gene data show CDR1 as LGHDT and CDR2 as YNNKEL (reference sequence). Trimming removed 1 base from V and 5 bases from J, with 9 bases in between. The CDR3 totals 14 residues. Comment on this clonotype: The antigen is undetermined.

The data were also submitted as part of a second study, on T cells in Graves' hyperthyroidism and ophthalmopathy. That study adds: Those patients with uncontrolled infection, other autoimmune disease, pregnancy or lactation were excluded. Blood also showed most of the thyroid clonotypes that were expanded above 0.001.

The material sequenced was peripheral blood mononuclear cells (PBMCs), taken at new diagnosis, from a patient treated with antithyroid drugs. V usage is TRBV3-1 and J usage is TRBJ2-1; weak D call: TRBD2 (5 bases). The receptor comes from a woman between 25 and 40 years old with Graves disease. The CDR3 DNA is TGTGCCAGCAGCCAAGTCGGGAAAAACAATGAGCAGTTCTTC. The encoded protein is CASSQVGKNNEQFF.